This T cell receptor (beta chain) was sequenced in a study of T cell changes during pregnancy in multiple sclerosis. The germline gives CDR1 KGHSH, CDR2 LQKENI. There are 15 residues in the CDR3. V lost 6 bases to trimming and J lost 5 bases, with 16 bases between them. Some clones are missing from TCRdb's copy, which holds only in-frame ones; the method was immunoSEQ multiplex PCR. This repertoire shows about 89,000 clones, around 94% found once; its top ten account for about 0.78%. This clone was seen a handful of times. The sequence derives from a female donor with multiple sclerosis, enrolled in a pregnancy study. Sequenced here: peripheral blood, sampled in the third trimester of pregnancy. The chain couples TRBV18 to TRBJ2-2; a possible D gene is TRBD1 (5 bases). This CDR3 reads CASSDLGAGTGELFF. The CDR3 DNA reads TGTGCCAGCTCGGATTTGGGCGCAGGGACCGGGGAGCTGTTTTTT.